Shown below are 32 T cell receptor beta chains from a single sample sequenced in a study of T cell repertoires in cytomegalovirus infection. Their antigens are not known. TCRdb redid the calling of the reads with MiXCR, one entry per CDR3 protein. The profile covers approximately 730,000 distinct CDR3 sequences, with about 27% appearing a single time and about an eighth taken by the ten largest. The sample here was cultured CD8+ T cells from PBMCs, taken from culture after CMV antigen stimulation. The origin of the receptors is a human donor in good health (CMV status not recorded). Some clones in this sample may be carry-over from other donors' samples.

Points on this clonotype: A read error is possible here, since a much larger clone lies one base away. CDR3 nucleotide sequence: TGTGCCAGCAGCTTAGGGGGGCGGACAGAGGGCGACACCTTC. Translated: CASSLGGRTEGDTF. The rearrangement uses TRBV7-3 and TRBJ1-2; D might be TRBD1 (6 bases). CDR1 and CDR2 from the germline V gene are SGHTA and FQGTGA. Between the trimmed V and J ends, which lost 2 bases and 12 bases, there was a span of 19 bases. CDR3 size: 14 residues.

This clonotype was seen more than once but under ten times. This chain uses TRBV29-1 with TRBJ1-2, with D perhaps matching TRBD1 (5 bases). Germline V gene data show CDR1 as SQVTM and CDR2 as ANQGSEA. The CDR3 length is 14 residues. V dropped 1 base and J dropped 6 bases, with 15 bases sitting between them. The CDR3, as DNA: TGCAGCGTTGAAGGTACCGAGGGACGGAATGGCTACACCTTC. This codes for CSVEGTEGRNGYTF.

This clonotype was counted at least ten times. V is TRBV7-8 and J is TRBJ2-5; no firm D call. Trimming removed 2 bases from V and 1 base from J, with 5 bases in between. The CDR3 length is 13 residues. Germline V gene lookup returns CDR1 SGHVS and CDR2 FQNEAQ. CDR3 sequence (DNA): TGTGCCAGCAGCTTACCAGCCCAAGAGACCCAGTACTTC. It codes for CASSLPAQETQYF.

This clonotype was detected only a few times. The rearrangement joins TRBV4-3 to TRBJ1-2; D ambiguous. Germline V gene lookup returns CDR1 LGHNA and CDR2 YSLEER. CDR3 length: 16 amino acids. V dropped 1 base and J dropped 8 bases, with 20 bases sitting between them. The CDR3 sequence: CASSQGSDIGVEGYTF. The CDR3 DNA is TGCGCCAGCAGCCAAGGATCGGATATCGGGGTGGAGGGCTACACCTTC.

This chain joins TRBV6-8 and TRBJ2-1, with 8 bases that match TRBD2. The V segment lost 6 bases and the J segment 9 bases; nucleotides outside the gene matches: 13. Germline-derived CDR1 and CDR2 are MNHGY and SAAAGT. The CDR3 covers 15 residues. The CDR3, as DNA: TGTGCCAGCAGGCCTCCGGGACTAGTGTGGTTTGAGCAGTTCTTC. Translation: CASRPPGLVWFEQFF.

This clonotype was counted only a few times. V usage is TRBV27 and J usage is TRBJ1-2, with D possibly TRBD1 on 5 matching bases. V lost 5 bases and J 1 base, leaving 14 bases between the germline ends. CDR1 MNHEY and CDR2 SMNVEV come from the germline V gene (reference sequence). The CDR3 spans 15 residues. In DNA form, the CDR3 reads TGTGCCAGCAGTCCCTACCCTGACAGTAACTATGGCTACACCTTC. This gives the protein CASSPYPDSNYGYTF.

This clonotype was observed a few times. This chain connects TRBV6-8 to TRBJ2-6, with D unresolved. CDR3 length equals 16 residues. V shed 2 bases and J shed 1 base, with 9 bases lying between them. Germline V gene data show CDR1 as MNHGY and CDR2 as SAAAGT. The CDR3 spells CASSYSKKSGANVLTF. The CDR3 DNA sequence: TGTGCCAGCAGTTACAGCAAAAAATCTGGGGCCAACGTCCTGACTTTC.

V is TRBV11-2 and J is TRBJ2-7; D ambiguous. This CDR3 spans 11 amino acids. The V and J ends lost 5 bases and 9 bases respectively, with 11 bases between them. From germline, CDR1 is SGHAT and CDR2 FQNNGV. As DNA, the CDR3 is TGTGCCAGCAGCCTTCCCGAGGTGCAGTACTTC. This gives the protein CASSLPEVQYF.

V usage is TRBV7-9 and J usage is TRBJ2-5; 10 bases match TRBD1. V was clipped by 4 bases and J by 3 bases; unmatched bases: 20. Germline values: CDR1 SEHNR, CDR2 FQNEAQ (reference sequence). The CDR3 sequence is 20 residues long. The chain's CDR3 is CASSSDRGRLGLADEETQYF. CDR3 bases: TGTGCCAGCAGCTCCGACAGGGGGCGATTGGGGCTAGCGGATGAAGAGACCCAGTACTTC.

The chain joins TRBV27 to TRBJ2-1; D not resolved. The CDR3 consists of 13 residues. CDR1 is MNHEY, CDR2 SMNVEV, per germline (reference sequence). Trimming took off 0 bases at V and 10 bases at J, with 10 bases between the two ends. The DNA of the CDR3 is TGTGCCAGCAGTTTATCGCCCGTAGGAGAGCAGTTCTTC. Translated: CASSLSPVGEQFF.

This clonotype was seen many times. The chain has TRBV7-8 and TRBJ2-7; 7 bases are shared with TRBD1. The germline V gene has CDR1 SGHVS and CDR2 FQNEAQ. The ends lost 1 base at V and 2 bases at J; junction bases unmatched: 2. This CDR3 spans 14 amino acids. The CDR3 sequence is CASSLDDRAYEQYV. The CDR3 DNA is TGTGCCAGCAGCTTAGATGACAGGGCCTACGAGCAGTACGTC.

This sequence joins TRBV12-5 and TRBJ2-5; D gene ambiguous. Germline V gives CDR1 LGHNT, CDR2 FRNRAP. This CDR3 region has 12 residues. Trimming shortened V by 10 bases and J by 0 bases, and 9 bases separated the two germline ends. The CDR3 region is CATSEYQETQYF. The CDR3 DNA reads TGTGCTACGTCCGAGTACCAAGAGACCCAGTACTTC.

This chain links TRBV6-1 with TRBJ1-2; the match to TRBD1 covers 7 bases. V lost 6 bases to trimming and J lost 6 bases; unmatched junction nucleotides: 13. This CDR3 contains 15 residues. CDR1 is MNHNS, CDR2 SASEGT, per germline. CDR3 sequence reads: CASSFGTAPLDGYTF. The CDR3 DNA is TGTGCCAGCAGCTTTGGGACAGCCCCCCTGGATGGCTACACCTTC.

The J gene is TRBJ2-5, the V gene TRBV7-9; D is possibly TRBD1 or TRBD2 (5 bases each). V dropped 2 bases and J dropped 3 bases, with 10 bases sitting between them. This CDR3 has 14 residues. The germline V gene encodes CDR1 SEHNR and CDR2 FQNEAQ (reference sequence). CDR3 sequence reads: CASSLTGTEETQYF. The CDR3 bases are TGTGCCAGCAGCTTAACCGGGACGGAAGAGACCCAGTACTTC.

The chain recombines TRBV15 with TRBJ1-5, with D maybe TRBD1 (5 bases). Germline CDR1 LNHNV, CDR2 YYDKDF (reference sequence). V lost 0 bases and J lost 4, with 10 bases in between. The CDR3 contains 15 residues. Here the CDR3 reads CATSRDLGGNQPQHF. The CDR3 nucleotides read TGTGCCACCAGCAGAGATCTGGGGGGAAATCAGCCCCAGCATTTT.

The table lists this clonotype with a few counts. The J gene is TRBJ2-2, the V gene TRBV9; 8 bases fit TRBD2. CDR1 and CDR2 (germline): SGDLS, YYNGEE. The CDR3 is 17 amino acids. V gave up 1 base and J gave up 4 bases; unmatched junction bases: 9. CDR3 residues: CASSVPRGGRSTGELFF. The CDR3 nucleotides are TGTGCCAGCAGCGTACCCCGGGGGGGGAGGAGCACCGGGGAGCTGTTTTTT.

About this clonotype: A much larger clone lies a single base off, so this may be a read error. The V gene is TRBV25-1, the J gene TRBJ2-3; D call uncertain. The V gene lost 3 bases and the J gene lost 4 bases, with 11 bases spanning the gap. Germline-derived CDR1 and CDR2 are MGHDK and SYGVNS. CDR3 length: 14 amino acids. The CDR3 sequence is CASSEVSFADTQYF. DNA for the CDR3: TGTGCCAGCAGTGAGGTCTCCTTCGCAGATACGCAGTATTTT.

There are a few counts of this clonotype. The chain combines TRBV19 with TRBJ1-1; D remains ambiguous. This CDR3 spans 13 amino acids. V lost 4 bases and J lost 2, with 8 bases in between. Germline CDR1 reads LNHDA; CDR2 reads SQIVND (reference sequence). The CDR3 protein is CASSNSHNTEAFF. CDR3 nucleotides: TGTGCCAGTAGTAACTCACACAACACTGAAGCTTTCTTT.

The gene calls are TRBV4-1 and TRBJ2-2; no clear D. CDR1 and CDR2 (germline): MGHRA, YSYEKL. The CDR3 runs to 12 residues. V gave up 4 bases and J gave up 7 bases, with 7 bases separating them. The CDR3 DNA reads TGCGCCAGCAGCCTCCTCAACGGGGAGCTGTTTTTT. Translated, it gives CASSLLNGELFF.

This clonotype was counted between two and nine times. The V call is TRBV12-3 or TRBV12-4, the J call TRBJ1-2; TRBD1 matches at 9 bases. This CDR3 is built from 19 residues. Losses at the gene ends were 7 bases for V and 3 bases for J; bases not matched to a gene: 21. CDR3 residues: CASTLAGEGTGTGYYGYTF. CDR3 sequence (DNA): TGTGCCAGCACCCTTGCGGGTGAAGGGACCGGGACAGGGTACTATGGCTACACCTTC.

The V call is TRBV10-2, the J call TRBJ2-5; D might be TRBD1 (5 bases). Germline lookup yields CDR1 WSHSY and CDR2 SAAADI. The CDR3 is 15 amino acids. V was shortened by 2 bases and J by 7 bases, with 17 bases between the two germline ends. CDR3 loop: CASSENGHFPGTQYF. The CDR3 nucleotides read TGCGCCAGCAGTGAGAATGGACACTTTCCAGGGACCCAGTACTTC.

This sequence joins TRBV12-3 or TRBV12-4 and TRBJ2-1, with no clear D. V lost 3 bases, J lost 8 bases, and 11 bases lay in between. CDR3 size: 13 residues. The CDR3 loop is CASSLPSLYEQFF. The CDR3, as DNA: TGTGCCAGCAGTTTGCCCTCTCTATATGAGCAGTTCTTC.

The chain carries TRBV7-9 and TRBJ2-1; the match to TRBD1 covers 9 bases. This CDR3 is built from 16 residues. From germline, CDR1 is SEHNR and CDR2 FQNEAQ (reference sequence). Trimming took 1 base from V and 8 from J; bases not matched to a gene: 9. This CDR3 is CASSLEGGTGNDEQFF. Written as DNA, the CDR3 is TGTGCCAGCAGCTTAGAAGGGGGGACAGGGAACGATGAGCAGTTCTTC.

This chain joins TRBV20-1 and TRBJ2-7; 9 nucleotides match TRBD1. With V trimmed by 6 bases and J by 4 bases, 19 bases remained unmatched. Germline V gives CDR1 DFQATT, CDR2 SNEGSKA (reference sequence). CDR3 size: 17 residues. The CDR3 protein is CSAAPGQGIILGYEQYF. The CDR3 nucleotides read TGCAGTGCCGCCCCGGGACAGGGAATTATTCTCGGTTACGAGCAGTACTTC.

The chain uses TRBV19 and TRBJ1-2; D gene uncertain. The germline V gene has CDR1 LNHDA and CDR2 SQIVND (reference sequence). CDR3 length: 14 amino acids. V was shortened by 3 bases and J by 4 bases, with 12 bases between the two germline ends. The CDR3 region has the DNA TGTGCCAGTAGTATCGGCGAAGGGCGCTATGGCTACACCTTC. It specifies CASSIGEGRYGYTF.

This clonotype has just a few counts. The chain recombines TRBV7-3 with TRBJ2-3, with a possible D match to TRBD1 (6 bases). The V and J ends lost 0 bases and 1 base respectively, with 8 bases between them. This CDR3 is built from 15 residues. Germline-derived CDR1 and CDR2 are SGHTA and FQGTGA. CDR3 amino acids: CASSLTRGRTDTQYF. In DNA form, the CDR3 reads TGTGCCAGCAGCTTAACCAGGGGACGCACAGATACGCAGTATTTT.

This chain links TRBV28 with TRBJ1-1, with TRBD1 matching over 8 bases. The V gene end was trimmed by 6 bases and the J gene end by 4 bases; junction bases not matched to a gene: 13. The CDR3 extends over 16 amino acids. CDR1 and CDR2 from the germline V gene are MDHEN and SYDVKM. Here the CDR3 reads CASRKGWAGGFTEAFF. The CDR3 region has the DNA TGTGCCAGCAGAAAGGGGTGGGCAGGGGGCTTCACTGAAGCTTTCTTT. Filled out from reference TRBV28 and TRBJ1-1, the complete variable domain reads DVKVTQSSRYLVKRTGEKVFLECVQDMDHENMFWYRQDPGLGLRLIYFSYDVKMKEKGDIPEGYSVSREKKERFSLILESASTNQTSMYLCASRKGWAGGFTEAFFGQGTRLTVV.

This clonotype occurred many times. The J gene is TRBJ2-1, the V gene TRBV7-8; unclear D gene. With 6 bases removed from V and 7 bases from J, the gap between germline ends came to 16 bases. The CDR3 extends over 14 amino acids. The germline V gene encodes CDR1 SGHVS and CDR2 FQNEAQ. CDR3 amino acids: CASSLNPLGNEQFF. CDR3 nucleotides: TGTGCCAGCAGTTTAAACCCGCTCGGAAATGAGCAGTTCTTC.

CDR3 nucleotides: TGTGCCAGCATTTGGGCAGTCCTTGGCACCGGGGAGCTGTTTTTT. The encoded protein is CASIWAVLGTGELFF. The rearrangement joins TRBV6-6 to TRBJ2-2, with D unresolved. Trimming stripped 7 bases from V and 4 bases from J, with 16 bases between. The V gene's germline CDR1 is MNHNY and CDR2 SVGAGI (reference sequence). CDR3 length: 15 residues.

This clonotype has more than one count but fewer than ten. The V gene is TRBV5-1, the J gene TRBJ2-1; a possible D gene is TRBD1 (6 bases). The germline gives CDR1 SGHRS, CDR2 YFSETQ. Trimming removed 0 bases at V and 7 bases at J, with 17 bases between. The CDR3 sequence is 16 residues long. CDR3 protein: CASSLASQDSRNEQFF. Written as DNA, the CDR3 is TGCGCCAGCAGCTTGGCTTCCCAGGACAGCAGGAATGAGCAGTTCTTC.

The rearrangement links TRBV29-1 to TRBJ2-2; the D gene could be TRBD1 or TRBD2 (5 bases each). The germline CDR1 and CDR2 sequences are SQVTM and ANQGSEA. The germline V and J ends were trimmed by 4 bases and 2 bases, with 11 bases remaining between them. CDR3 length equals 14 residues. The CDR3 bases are TGCAGCGTTGTAGGGACGGTTAACACCGGGGAGCTGTTTTTT. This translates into CSVVGTVNTGELFF.

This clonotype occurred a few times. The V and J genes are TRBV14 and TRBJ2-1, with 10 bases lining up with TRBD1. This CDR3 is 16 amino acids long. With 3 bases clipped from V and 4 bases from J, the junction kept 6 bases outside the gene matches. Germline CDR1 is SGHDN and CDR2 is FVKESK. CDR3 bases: TGTGCCAGCAGCCAGACCGGGACAGGGGTATACAATGAGCAGTTCTTC. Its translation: CASSQTGTGVYNEQFF. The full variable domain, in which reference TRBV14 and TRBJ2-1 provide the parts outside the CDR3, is EAGVTQFPSHSVIEKGQTVTLRCDPISGHDNLYWYRRVMGKEIKFLLHFVKESKQDESGMPNNRFLAERTGGTYSTLKVQPAELEDSGVYFCASSQTGTGVYNEQFFGPGTRLTVL.